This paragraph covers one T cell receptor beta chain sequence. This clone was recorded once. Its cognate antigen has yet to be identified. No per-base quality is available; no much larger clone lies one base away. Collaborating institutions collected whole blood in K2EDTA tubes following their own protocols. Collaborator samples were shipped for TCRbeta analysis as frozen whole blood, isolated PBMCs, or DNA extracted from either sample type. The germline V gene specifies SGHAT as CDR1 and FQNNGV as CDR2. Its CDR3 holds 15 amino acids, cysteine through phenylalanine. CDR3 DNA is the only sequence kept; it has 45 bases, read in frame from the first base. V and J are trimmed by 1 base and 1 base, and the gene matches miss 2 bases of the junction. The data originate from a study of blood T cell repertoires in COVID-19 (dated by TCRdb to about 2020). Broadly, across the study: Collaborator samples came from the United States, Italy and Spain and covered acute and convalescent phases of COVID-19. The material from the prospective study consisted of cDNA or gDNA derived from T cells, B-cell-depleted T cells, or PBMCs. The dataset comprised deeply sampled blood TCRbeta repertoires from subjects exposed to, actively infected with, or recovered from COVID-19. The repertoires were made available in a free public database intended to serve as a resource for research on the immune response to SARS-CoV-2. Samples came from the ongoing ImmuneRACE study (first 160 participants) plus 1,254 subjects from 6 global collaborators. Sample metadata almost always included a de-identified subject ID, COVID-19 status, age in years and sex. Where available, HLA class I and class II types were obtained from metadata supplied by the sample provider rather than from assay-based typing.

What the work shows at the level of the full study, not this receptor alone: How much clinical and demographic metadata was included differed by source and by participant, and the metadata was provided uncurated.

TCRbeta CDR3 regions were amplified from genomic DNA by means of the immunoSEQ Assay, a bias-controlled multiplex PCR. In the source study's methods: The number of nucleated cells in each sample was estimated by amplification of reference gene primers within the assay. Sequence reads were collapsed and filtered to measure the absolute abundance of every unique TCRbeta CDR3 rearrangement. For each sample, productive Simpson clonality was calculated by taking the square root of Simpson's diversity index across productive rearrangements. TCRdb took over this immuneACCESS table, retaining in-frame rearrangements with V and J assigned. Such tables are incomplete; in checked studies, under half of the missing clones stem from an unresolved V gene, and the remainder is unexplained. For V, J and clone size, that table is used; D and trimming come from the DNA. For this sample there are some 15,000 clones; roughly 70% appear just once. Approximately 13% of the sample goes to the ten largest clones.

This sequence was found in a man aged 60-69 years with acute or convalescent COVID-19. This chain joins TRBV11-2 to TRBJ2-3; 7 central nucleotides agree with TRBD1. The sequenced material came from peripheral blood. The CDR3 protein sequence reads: CASSLGQGRTDTQYF. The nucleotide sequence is TGTGCCAGCAGCTTAGGACAGGGACGCACAGATACGCAGTATTTT.